This record concerns one TCR beta chain sequence. The antigen is undetermined. The assay was immunoSEQ multiplex PCR, and TCRdb's table has in-frame clones only and misses some. The repertoire has more than 15,000 clones, roughly nine tenths of them found once; the top ten carry 50% to 70%. The sample belongs to a study of lymphopenia after photon versus proton radiotherapy. Whole-study results and caveats: Photon-treated patients lost naive T cells and TCR diversity; proton-treated stayed stable. Post-nadir diversity loss with photons came from oligoclonal expansion, particularly CD8+ Temra cells.

Between the trimmed V and J ends, which lost 2 bases and 5 bases, there was a span of 10 bases. The CDR3 is 14 amino acids. The germline V gene encodes CDR1 SGHRS and CDR2 YFSETQ. V is TRBV5-1 and J is TRBJ2-2; D is perhaps TRBD1 (6 bases). The sequenced sample was peripheral blood, obtained from a patient treated with proton-based radiotherapy. This receptor was obtained from a woman in her sixties or seventies with cholangiocarcinoma. Some clones in this sample may be carry-over from other donors' samples. The CDR3 region is CASSFAGETGELFF. Here the CDR3 DNA reads TGCGCCAGCAGCTTTGCAGGGGAGACCGGGGAGCTGTTTTTT.